The rows below give T cell receptor beta chains drawn from one sample of a study of early T cells in non-severe SARS-CoV-2 infection. MiXCR was run by TCRdb on the 5' RACE reads, yielding one entry per CDR3 protein. In the table there are tens of thousands of distinct CDR3 sequences, around 14% of which are singletons. The sequencing sample was made of whole blood. These TCRs come from an adult who was a healthcare worker with PCR-confirmed SARS-CoV-2 infection or an uninfected control (not recorded which). Each CDR3 is given with its conserved first and last residue. The D gene is left open where the match is weak. For some rows the clone size is stated as once, few or many, or as a class when expanded; others skip it.

>TRBJ2-2|TRBV7-3|few|TRBD2
TGTGCCAGCAGCTTAATACTAGCGGGAGCCGGGGAGCTGTTTTTT
CASSLILAGAGELFF
>TRBJ2-3|TRBV5-4|few|NA
TGTGCCAGCAGCTGGGGCGAAGATACGCAGTATTTT
CASSWGEDTQYF
>TRBJ2-7|TRBV28|many|TRBD1
TGTGCCAGCAGCCACCTTTCCCCGGGACAGCTAGAGAGCTCCTACGAGCAGTACTTC
CASSHLSPGQLESSYEQYF
>TRBJ2-7|TRBV29-1|NA|TRBD1
TGCAACCGGACAGGGGGGAGAGAGCAGTACTTC
CNRTGGREQYF
>TRBJ2-5|TRBV29-1|many|NA
TGCAGCGTTGAAATAGGACAAGAGACCCAGTACTTC
CSVEIGQETQYF
>TRBJ2-3|TRBV20-1|NA|NA
TGCAGTGCTAGAGATCCCCAGGGATTAAGCACAGATACGCAGTATTTT
CSARDPQGLSTDTQYF
>TRBJ1-1|TRBV29-1|few|NA
TGCAGCGTTGAATCGGACACTGAAGCTTTCTTT
CSVESDTEAFF
>TRBJ2-3|TRBV10-3|many|TRBD2
TGTGCCATCAGTGGGGCTAGCGGAATTAGCACAGATACGCAGTATTTT
CAISGASGISTDTQYF
>TRBJ1-2|TRBV12-3/TRBV12-4|few|NA
TGTGCCAGCAGTTTAGCGGCCGACTATGGCTACACCTTC
CASSLAADYGYTF
>TRBJ2-7|TRBV18|few|TRBD1
TGTGCCAGCTCACCGGGACAGGGAATCTACGAGCAGTACTTC
CASSPGQGIYEQYF
>TRBJ2-7|TRBV20-1|many|TRBD2
TGCAGTGCTAGGAGGGAAGCGGGAGGGCGACACGAGCAGTACTTC
CSARREAGGRHEQYF
>TRBJ2-4|TRBV7-2|NA|NA
TGTGCCAGCAGCTTAGCGCTCAGCGGCAAAAACATTCAGTACTTC
CASSLALSGKNIQYF
>TRBJ2-7|TRBV29-1|few|NA
TGCAGCGTTGGGTCTGGCGGGAATAAGTACTTC
CSVGSGGNKYF